This entry features one T cell receptor beta chain sequence. The CDR3 loop spans 17 amino acids. V gave up 0 bases and J gave up 2 bases, with 14 bases separating them. Germline V gene sequence: CDR1 LGHNA, CDR2 YSLEER. This specimen comes from a study of control samples from healthy donors and cancer patients. Sequenced by immunoSEQ multiplex PCR; TCRdb stores in-frame clones only, minus some. The sample yields 200,000 or so clones, just under 95% seen once. The clonotype was recovered from a man aged 50-60 years in good health. This sequence joins TRBV4-3 and TRBJ1-5; a possible D gene is TRBD1 (5 bases). Material for sequencing was blood. The CDR3 DNA reads as TGCGCCAGCAGCCAAGAATCGGTGGGGCAAGGCAATCAGCCCCAGCATTTT. Protein: CASSQESVGQGNQPQHF.